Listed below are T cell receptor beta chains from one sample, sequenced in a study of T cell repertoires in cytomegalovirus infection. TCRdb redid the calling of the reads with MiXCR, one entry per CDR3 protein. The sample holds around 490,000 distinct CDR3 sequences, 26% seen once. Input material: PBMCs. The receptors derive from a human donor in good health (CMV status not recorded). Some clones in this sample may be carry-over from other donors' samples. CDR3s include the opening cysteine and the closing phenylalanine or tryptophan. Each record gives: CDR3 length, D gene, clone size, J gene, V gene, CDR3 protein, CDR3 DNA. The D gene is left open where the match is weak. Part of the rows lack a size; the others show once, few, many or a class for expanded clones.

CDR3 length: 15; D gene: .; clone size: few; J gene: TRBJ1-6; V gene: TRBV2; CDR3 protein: CASSEAPGDYSPLHF; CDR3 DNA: TGTGCCAGCAGTGAAGCGCCCGGAGATTATTCACCCCTCCACTTT
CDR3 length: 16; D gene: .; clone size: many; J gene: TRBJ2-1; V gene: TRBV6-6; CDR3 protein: CASSYSQGRVDNEQFF; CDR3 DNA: TGTGCCAGCAGTTACTCACAAGGACGGGTAGACAATGAGCAGTTCTTC
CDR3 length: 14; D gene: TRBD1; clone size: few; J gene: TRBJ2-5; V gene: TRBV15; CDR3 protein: CATSRDRGAETQYF; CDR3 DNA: TGTGCCACCAGCAGGGACAGGGGTGCCGAGACCCAGTACTTC
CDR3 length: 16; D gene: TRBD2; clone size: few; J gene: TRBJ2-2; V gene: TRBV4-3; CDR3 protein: CASSQVLTSGTGELFF; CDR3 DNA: TGCGCCAGCAGCCAAGTCTTGACTAGCGGGACCGGGGAGCTGTTTTTT
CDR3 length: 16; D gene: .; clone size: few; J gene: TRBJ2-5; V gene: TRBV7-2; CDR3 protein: CASLSRPGRQQETQYF; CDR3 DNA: TGTGCCAGCCTCTCCCGGCCAGGGAGACAGCAAGAGACCCAGTACTTC
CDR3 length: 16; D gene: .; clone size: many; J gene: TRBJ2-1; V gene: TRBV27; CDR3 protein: CASSLSGLTRDNEQFF; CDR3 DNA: TGTGCCAGCAGTTTAAGTGGACTCACCCGGGACAATGAGCAGTTCTTC
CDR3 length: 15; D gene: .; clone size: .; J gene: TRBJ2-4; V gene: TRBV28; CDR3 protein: CASSLERLAKNIQYF; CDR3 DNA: TGTGCCAGCAGTTTGGAGAGGCTAGCCAAAAACATTCAGTACTTC
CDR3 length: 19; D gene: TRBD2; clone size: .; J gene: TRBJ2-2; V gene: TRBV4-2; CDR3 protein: CASSQDPPSGSSNTGELFF; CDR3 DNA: TGTGCCAGCAGCCAAGATCCGCCTAGCGGGAGTTCGAACACCGGGGAGCTGTTTTTT
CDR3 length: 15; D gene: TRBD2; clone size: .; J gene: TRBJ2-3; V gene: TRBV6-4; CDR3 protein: CASAASGTGTDTQYF; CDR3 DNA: TGTGCCAGCGCGGCTAGCGGAACTGGCACAGATACGCAGTATTTT
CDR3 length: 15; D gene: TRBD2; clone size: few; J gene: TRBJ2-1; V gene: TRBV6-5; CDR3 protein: CASSLGLGGGNEQFF; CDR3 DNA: TGTGCCAGCAGTCTCGGACTAGGTGGGGGCAATGAGCAGTTCTTC
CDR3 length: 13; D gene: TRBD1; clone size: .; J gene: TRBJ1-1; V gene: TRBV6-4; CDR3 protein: CASRKTGSDEAFF; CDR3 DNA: TGTGCCAGCCGAAAGACAGGGAGCGATGAAGCTTTCTTT
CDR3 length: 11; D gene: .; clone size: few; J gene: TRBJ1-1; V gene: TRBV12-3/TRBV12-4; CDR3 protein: CASSPLGRAQF; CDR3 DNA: TGTGCCAGCAGTCCCTTGGGCAGGGCGCAGTTT